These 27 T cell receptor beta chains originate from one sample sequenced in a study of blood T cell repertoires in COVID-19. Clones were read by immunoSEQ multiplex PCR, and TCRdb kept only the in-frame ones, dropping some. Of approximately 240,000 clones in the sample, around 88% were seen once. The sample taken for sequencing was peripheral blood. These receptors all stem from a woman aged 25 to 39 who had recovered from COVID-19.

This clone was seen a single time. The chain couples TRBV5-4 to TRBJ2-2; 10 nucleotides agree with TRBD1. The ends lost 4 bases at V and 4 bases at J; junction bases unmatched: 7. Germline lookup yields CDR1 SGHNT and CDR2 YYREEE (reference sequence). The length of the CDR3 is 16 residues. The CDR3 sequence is CASSLPGQGSTGELFF. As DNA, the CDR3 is TGTGCCAGCAGCCTACCGGGACAGGGGAGCACCGGGGAGCTGTTTTTT.

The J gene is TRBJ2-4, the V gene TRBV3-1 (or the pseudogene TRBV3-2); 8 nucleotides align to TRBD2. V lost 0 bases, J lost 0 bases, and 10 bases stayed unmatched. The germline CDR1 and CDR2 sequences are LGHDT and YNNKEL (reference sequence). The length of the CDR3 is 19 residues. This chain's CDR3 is CASSQDWRGVSLAKNIQYF. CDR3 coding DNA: TGTGCCAGCAGCCAAGATTGGCGGGGGGTCTCTCTAGCCAAAAACATTCAGTACTTC.

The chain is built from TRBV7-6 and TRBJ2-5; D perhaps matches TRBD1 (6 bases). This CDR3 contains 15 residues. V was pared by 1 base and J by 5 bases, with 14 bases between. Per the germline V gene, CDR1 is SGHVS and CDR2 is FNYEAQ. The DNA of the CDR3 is TGTGCCAGCAGCTTAGAACCTCCCACAGGGGAGACCCAGTACTTC. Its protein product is CASSLEPPTGETQYF. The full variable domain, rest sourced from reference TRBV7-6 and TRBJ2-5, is GAGVSQSPRYKVTKRGQDVALRCDPISGHVSLYWYRQALGQGPEFLTYFNYEAQQDKSGLPNDRFSAERPEGSISTLTIQRTEQRDSAMYRCASSLEPPTGETQYFGPGTRLLVL.

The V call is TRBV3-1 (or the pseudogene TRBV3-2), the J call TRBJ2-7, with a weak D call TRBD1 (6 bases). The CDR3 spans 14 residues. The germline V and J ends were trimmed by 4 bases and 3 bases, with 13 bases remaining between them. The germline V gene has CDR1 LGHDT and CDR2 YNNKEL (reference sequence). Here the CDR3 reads CASSLDQGIYEQYF. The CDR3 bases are TGTGCCAGCAGCCTCGACCAGGGGATCTACGAGCAGTACTTC.

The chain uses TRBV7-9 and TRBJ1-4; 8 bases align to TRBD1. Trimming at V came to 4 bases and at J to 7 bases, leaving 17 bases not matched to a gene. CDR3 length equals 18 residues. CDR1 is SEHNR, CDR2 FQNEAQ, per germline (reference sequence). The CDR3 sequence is CASSSQKTTGARGEKLFF. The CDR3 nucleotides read TGTGCCAGCAGCTCGCAAAAGACGACAGGGGCCCGTGGTGAAAAACTGTTTTTT.

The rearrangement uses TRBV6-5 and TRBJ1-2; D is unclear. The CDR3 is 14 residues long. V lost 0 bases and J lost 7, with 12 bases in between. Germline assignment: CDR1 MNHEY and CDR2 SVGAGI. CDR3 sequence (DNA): TGTGCCAGCAGTTACTCTACGAGTTTGAGTGGCTACACCTTC. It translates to CASSYSTSLSGYTF.

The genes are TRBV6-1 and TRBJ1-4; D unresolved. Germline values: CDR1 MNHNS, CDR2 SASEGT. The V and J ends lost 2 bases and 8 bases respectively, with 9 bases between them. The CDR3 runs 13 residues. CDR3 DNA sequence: TGTGCCAGCAGTGAAATACAGTACGAAAAACTGTTTTTT. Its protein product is CASSEIQYEKLFF.

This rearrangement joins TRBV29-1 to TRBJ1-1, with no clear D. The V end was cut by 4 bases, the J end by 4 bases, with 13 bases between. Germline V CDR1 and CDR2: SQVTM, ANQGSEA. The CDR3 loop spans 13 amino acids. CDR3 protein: CSVADEGLTEAFF. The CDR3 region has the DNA TGCAGCGTTGCGGACGAGGGTCTCACTGAAGCTTTCTTT.

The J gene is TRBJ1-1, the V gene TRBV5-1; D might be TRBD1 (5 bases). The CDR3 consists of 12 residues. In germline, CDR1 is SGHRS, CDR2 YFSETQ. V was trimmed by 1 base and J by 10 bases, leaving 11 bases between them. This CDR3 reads CASSLSGGLAFF. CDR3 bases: TGCGCCAGCAGCTTGTCCGGGGGTTTAGCTTTCTTT.

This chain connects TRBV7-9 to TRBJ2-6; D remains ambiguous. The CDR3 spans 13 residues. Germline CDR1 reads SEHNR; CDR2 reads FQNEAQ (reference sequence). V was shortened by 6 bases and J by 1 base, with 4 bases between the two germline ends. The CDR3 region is CASRLSGANVLTF. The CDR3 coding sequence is TGTGCCAGCAGGCTATCTGGGGCCAACGTCCTGACTTTC.

The CDR3 is CASSFLPGTGVESYEQYF. CDR3 nucleotide sequence: TGTGCCAGCAGTTTCCTCCCCGGGACAGGGGTTGAATCGTACGAGCAGTACTTC. V usage is TRBV27 and J usage is TRBJ2-7; 10 bases are a match to TRBD1. The CDR3 has 18 residues. Germline-derived CDR1 and CDR2 are MNHEY and SMNVEV (reference sequence). Germline trimming cut 3 bases from V and 4 bases from J; bases unmatched to any gene: 15.

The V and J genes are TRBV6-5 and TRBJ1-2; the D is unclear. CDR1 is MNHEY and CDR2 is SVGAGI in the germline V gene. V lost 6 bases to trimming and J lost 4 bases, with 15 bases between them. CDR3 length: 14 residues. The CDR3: CASSPPGFGYGYTF. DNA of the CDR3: TGTGCCAGCAGCCCCCCCGGGTTTGGCTATGGCTACACCTTC.

The CDR3 DNA reads TGTGCCAGCAGCTTGTTACTCTACAATGAGCAGTTCTTC. This translates into CASSLLLYNEQFF. V usage is TRBV5-4 and J usage is TRBJ2-1, with D unclear. CDR1 is SGHNT and CDR2 is YYREEE in the germline V gene (reference sequence). The CDR3 runs 13 residues. The V and J ends lost 1 base and 3 bases respectively, with 5 bases between them.

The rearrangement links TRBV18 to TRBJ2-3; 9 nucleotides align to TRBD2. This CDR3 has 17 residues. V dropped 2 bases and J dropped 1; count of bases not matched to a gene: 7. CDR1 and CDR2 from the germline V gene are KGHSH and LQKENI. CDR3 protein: CASSPRPSGAGTDTQYF. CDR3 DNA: TGTGCCAGCTCACCAAGGCCTAGCGGGGCCGGCACAGATACGCAGTATTTT.

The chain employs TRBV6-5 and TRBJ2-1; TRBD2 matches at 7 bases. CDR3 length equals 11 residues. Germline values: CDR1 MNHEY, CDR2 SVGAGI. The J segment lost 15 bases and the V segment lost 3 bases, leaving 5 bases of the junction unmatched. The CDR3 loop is CASSYGLVSFF. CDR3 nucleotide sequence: TGTGCCAGCAGTTATGGACTAGTTTCGTTCTTC.

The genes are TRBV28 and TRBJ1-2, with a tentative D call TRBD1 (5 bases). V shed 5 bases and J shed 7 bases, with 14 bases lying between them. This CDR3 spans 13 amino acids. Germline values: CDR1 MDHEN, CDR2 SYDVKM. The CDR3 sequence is CASSPGLLTGYTF. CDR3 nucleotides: TGTGCCAGCAGTCCGGGACTGCTAACTGGCTACACCTTC.

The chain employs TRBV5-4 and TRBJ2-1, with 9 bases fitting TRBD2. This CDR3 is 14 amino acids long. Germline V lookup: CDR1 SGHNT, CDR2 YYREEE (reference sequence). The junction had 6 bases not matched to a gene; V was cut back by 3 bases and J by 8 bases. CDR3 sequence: CASSSLAGLHEQFF. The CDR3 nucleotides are TGTGCCAGCAGCTCGCTAGCGGGGCTACATGAGCAGTTCTTC.

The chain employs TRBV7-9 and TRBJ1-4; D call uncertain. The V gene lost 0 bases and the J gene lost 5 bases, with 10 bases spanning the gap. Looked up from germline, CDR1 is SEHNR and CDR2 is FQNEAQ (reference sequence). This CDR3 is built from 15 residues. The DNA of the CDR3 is TGTGCCAGCAGCTTAGCGAACGGAGTAAATGAAAAACTGTTTTTT. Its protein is CASSLANGVNEKLFF.

This CDR3 is CASIPVRGAQRRGTEAFF. The DNA of the CDR3 is TGTGCCAGCATCCCAGTTCGGGGGGCGCAGAGGAGAGGCACTGAAGCTTTCTTT. V gene TRBV21-1 combines with J gene TRBJ1-1. TRBV21-1 is given as a pseudogene. This CDR3 comprises 18 residues.

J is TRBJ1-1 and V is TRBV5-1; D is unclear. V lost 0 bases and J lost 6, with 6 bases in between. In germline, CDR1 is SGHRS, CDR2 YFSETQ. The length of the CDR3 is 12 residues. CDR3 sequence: CASSLGAAEAFF. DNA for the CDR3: TGCGCCAGCAGCTTGGGGGCAGCTGAAGCTTTCTTT.

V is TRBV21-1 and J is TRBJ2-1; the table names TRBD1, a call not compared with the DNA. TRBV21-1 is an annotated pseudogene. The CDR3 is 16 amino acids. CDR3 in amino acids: CASSKTGGSSYNEQFF. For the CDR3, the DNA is TGTGCCAGCAGCAAGACAGGCGGTAGCTCCTACAATGAGCAGTTCTTC.

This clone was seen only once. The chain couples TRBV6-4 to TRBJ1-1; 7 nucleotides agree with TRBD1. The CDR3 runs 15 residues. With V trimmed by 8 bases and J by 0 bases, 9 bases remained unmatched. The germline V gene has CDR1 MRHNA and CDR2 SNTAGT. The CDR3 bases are TGTGCCAGCTCCCGGGACAGCTACATGAACACTGAAGCTTTCTTT. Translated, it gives CASSRDSYMNTEAFF.

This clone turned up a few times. In DNA form, the CDR3 reads TGCGCCAGCAGCTTGTTATCGCCTCCTAACAATGAGCAGTTCTTC. It is translated as CASSLLSPPNNEQFF. The rearrangement joins TRBV5-1 to TRBJ2-1; D gene unclear. Trimming took off 1 base at V and 5 bases at J, with 13 bases between the two ends. From germline, CDR1 is SGHRS and CDR2 YFSETQ. The CDR3 extends over 15 amino acids.

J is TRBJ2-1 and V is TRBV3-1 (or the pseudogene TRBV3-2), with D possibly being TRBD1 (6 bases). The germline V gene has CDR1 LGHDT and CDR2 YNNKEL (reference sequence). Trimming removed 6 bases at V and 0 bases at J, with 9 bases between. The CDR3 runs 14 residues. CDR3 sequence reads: CASSYRASYNEQFF. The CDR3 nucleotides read TGTGCCAGCAGTTACAGGGCCTCCTACAATGAGCAGTTCTTC.

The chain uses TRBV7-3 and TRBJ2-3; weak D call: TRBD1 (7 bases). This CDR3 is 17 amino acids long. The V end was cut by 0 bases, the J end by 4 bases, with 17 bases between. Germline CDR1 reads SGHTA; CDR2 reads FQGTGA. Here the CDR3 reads CASSLTGRGAVSDTQYF. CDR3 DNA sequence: TGTGCCAGCAGCTTAACGGGCAGGGGGGCTGTCTCAGATACGCAGTATTTT.

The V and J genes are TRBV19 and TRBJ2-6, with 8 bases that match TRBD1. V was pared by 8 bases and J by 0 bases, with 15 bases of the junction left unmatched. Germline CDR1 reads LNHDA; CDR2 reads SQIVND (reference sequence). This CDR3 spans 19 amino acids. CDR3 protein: CASGGQGAWMTSGANVLTF. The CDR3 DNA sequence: TGTGCCAGTGGGGGGCAGGGGGCGTGGATGACCTCTGGGGCCAACGTCCTGACTTTC.

The CDR3 DNA reads TGCGCCAGCAGCTTTGGCCTAGCGGGGGGGACTAGCACAGATACGCAGTATTTT. Its protein is CASSFGLAGGTSTDTQYF. The rearrangement joins TRBV5-1 to TRBJ2-3; 12 nucleotides match TRBD2. The CDR3 sequence is 18 residues long. Germline values: CDR1 SGHRS, CDR2 YFSETQ. The J segment lost 0 bases and the V segment lost 2 bases, leaving 7 bases of the junction unmatched.